This T cell receptor beta chain was observed in a study of regulatory T cells in long-lasting Graves disease. TCR beta libraries were built with iRepertoire HTBI primers and Arm-PCR of CDR3 regions. TCRdb re-analysed the multiplex PCR reads in MiXCR, keeping a single row per CDR3 protein. Here the sample spans about 460,000 distinct CDR3 sequences, 22% being singletons. The germline CDR1 and CDR2 sequences are MGHDK and SYGVNS. The CDR3 sequence is 14 residues long. V shed 5 bases and J shed 3 bases, with 13 bases lying between them. This clonotype turned up a few times. Time point meaning: persistent/refractory GD, antithyroid drugs over 5 years with positive TRAb. With RNA extracted from PBMCs as input, the TCR library was made.

The sequence was obtained from a female donor with Graves disease. The chain employs TRBV25-1 and TRBJ2-5; D possibly matches TRBD1 or TRBD2 (6 bases each). This material consisted of peripheral blood mononuclear cells (PBMCs), taken when the disease was refractory, from a patient treated with antithyroid drugs. The CDR3 loop reads CASSKGGQKETQYF. CDR3 DNA sequence: TGTGCCAGCAGTAAGGGAGGACAGAAAGAGACCCAGTACTTC.